The clone carrying this T cell receptor (beta chain) was seen a handful of times. Its target is not known. Sorting of CD4+ naive, central memory, regulatory and stem cell-like memory cells was performed via CD45RO/CCR7/CD25/CD127/CD95/CD27. This sample was included in a study of beta chain features in type 1 diabetes. Study results and limitations: VDJ junctions in type 1 diabetes patients carried more deletions and fewer insertions.

The sequenced template was cDNA made from the entire isolated RNA. Produced via immunoSEQ multiplex PCR; TCRdb's table is partial and in-frame only. Of roughly 610,000 clones listed, around a sixth are singletons. The germline V gene has CDR1 SGHTA and CDR2 FQGNSA. V dropped 0 bases and J dropped 4; count of bases not matched to a gene: 9. This CDR3 has 17 residues. The chain joins TRBV7-2 to TRBJ2-1; 7 nucleotides agree with TRBD1. The receptor comes from a man younger than 35 in good health. Input material: naive CD4+ T cells from blood. The CDR3 loop reads CASSLAGGGRIYNEQFF. DNA of the CDR3: TGTGCCAGCAGCTTAGCAGGGGGCGGCCGGATATACAATGAGCAGTTCTTC. The full variable domain, in which reference TRBV7-2 and TRBJ2-1 provide the parts outside the CDR3, is GAGVSQSPSNKVTEKGKDVELRCDPISGHTALYWYRQSLGQGLEFLIYFQGNSAPDKSGLPSDRFSAERTGGSVSTLTIQRTQQEDSAVYLCASSLAGGGRIYNEQFFGPGTRLTVL.